The 28 T cell receptor beta chains below all came from one sample that was sequenced in a study of glioma-infiltrating T cells. TCR alpha and beta CDR3 regions were amplified from RNA using iRepertoire nested multiplex PCR. TCRdb recomputed calls from the multiplex PCR reads with MiXCR, one row per CDR3 protein. The repertoire holds a few hundred thousand distinct CDR3 sequences, with 41% as singletons. Sequencing was done on a sample of glioma tissue, nonneoplastic brain tissue, or PBMCs (not recorded which). The receptors come from a human donor with low-grade glioma or glioblastoma, undergoing nonglioma brain surgery, or in good health (not recorded which).

This clonotype was observed a few times. J is TRBJ2-5 and V is TRBV7-9; D call uncertain. The CDR3 is 12 residues long. CDR1 and CDR2 from the germline V gene are SEHNR and FQNEAQ (reference sequence). V gave up 5 bases and J gave up 7 bases, with 11 bases separating them. Written as DNA, the CDR3 is TGTGCCAGCAGCCTACCCTTGGGGACCCAGTACTTC. It specifies CASSLPLGTQYF. Looking up the rest from reference TRBV7-9 and TRBJ2-5 gives the full variable domain: DTGVSQNPRHKITKRGQNVTFRCDPISEHNRLYWYRQTLGQGPEFLTYFQNEAQLEKSRLLSDRFSAERPKGSFSTLEIQRTEQGDSAMYLCASSLPLGTQYFGPGTRLLVL.

The chain carries TRBV12-3 or TRBV12-4 and TRBJ1-2; D unresolved. The CDR3 has 12 residues. With 3 bases removed from V and 6 bases from J, the gap between germline ends came to 8 bases. The CDR3 DNA reads TGTGCCAGCAGTTTCTCCGGTAATGGCTACACCTTC. The encoded protein is CASSFSGNGYTF.

The chain links TRBV7-6 to TRBJ2-7; 7 bases line up with TRBD1. The CDR3 is 13 amino acids. Germline-derived CDR1 and CDR2 are SGHVS and FNYEAQ. Trimming took 4 bases from V and 9 from J; bases not matched to a gene: 9. CDR3 nucleotides: TGTGCCAGCAGCTCGACAGGGAACGACGGGCAGTACTTC. This codes for CASSSTGNDGQYF.

The chain is built from TRBV28 and TRBJ1-2; 7 bases map to TRBD1. V lost 10 bases to trimming and J lost 4 bases; unmatched junction nucleotides: 21. The CDR3 has 17 residues. Germline CDR1 reads MDHEN; CDR2 reads SYDVKM. The CDR3 sequence: CATMISGQRKIGYGYTF. CDR3 DNA: TGTGCCACCATGATATCGGGACAGAGGAAGATCGGCTATGGCTACACCTTC.

To note about this clonotype: This may arise from a read error, as a much more abundant clone is one base away. The chain employs TRBV27 and TRBJ2-7; maybe TRBD2 (5 bases). The CDR3 has 15 residues. The V and J ends lost 5 bases and 7 bases respectively, with 21 bases between them. Germline V gene sequence: CDR1 MNHEY, CDR2 SMNVEV (reference sequence). The CDR3 sequence is CASSAGSTISGEQYF. The CDR3 DNA reads as TGTGCCAGCAGTGCCGGGTCTACAATTTCGGGGGAGCAGTACTTC.

This clonotype was counted a few times. V gene TRBV5-1 combines with J gene TRBJ2-1; 13 bases are shared with TRBD2. Germline V lookup: CDR1 SGHRS, CDR2 YFSETQ. Trimming cost V 0 bases and J 7 bases; bases outside gene matches: 4. This CDR3 has 16 amino acids. Here the CDR3 reads CASSLDGLAGVNEQFF. The CDR3, as DNA: TGCGCCAGCAGCTTGGACGGACTAGCGGGAGTTAATGAGCAGTTCTTC.

This clonotype was seen once. The rearrangement joins TRBV7-2 to TRBJ2-1; possible D gene TRBD2, 5 bases. This CDR3 region has 11 residues. Germline-derived CDR1 and CDR2 are SGHTA and FQGNSA. Trimming shortened V by 6 bases and J by 15 bases, and 15 bases separated the two germline ends. CDR3 residues: CASSTRGLGFF. In DNA, the CDR3 is TGTGCCAGCAGTACTCGAGGACTGGGGTTCTTC.

Points on this clonotype: A much bigger clone sits one base away, suggesting this may be a read error. The chain links TRBV7-2 to TRBJ1-2; D is perhaps TRBD1 (6 bases). This CDR3 region has 14 residues. V lost 8 bases and J lost 4, with 17 bases in between. From germline, CDR1 is SGHTA and CDR2 FQGNSA. Written as DNA, the CDR3 is TGTGCCAGCGGCCGGGGACAAGGAGGCTATGGCTACACCTTC. Its protein product is CASGRGQGGYGYTF.

As for this clonotype: A junction boundary mismatches the germline segment, possibly from a read error. This sequence joins TRBV12-3 or TRBV12-4 and TRBJ2-1; the D gene could be TRBD1 or TRBD2 (5 bases each). This CDR3 comprises 14 residues. This chain's CDR3 is CASGGWGSHNEQFF. The CDR3 nucleotides read TGTGCCAGCGGGGGATGGGGCTCCCACAATGAGCAGTTCTTC.

This chain uses TRBV20-1 with TRBJ2-5, with 12 bases lining up with TRBD2. CDR1 is DFQATT, CDR2 SNEGSKA, per germline (reference sequence). This CDR3 is built from 16 residues. V gave up 7 bases and J gave up 0 bases; unmatched junction bases: 9. The DNA for the CDR3 is TGCAGTGTTAGGGCCAGACTAGCGGGGGACCAAGAGACCCAGTACTTC. It specifies CSVRARLAGDQETQYF.

With regard to this clonotype: A clone one base away is much larger, so this may be a read error. The gene calls are TRBV28 and TRBJ2-3; D not resolved. The DNA matches TRBJ1-5 better at its end, which makes the J call doubtful. This CDR3 is built from 13 residues. The germline CDR1 and CDR2 sequences are MDHEN and SYDVKM. The CDR3 is CASSLAGIDTQHF. CDR3 DNA: TGTGCCAGCAGTTTAGCGGGCATCGATACGCAGCATTTT.

This clonotype was seen at least ten times. The chain couples TRBV6-2 or TRBV6-3 to TRBJ2-1; 12 bases line up with TRBD2. CDR3 length: 16 amino acids. Looked up from germline, CDR1 is MNHEY and CDR2 is SVGEGT. After removal of 1 base from V and 6 bases from J, the junction contained 4 bases not matched to a gene. The CDR3 DNA is TGTGCCAGCAGTTACTGGTCTAGCGGGAGGGTCAATGAGCAGTTCTTC. This gives the protein CASSYWSSGRVNEQFF.

The gene calls are TRBV28 and TRBJ2-3; perhaps TRBD1 as D (5 bases). Per the germline V gene, CDR1 is MDHEN and CDR2 is SYDVKM. CDR3 length: 13 residues. Deletions cut 7 bases from V and 5 bases from J, with 13 bases between. The CDR3 nucleotides are TGTGCCAGCACGCGGAGAAGGGGAGATACGCAGTATTTT. Translating it yields CASTRRRGDTQYF.

This clonotype appeared many times. This chain connects TRBV7-2 to TRBJ2-5, with no clear D. There are 15 residues in the CDR3. CDR1 is SGHTA and CDR2 is FQGNSA in the germline V gene. Trimming removed 5 bases from V and 2 bases from J, with 15 bases in between. This CDR3 reads CASSPSRSEQETQYF. CDR3 in DNA: TGTGCCAGCAGCCCCTCGAGGAGCGAGCAAGAGACCCAGTACTTC.

In the case of this clonotype: A much larger clone sits a single nucleotide away, making a read error possible. The chain recombines TRBV25-1 with TRBJ1-1, with D perhaps matching TRBD1 (6 bases). The CDR3 contains 16 residues. Germline-derived CDR1 and CDR2 are MGHDK and SYGVNS. CDR3 DNA sequence: TGTGCCAGCACCTCACTACTCCTTACCGGGGACACTGAAGGTTTCTTT. As protein: CASTSLLLTGDTEGFF.

The chain is built from TRBV5-1 and TRBJ1-2; 9 nucleotides align to TRBD1. Germline V CDR1 and CDR2: SGHRS, YFSETQ. Trimming removed 4 bases from V and 1 base from J; junction bases left unmatched: 14. CDR3 length: 18 residues. The CDR3 is CASSVTGGYQYLNYGYTF. CDR3 nucleotide sequence: TGCGCCAGCAGCGTAACAGGGGGCTACCAATACCTTAACTATGGCTACACCTTC.

Note on this clonotype: A much bigger clone sits one base away, suggesting this may be a read error. V is TRBV20-1 and J is TRBJ2-7; 10 positions agree with TRBD1. The CDR3 is 14 amino acids. Looked up from germline, CDR1 is DFQATT and CDR2 is SNEGSKA (reference sequence). CDR3 sequence (DNA): TGCAGTGCTAGAGCTTGGGACAGGGGCTACGTGCAGTACTTC. Protein: CSARAWDRGYVQYF.

This chain joins TRBV2 and TRBJ2-2; a possible D gene is TRBD1 (6 bases). The CDR3 has 14 residues. V gave up 7 bases and J gave up 4 bases, with 13 bases separating them. The germline V gene has CDR1 SNHLY and CDR2 FYNNEI. The CDR3 protein is CASMNRARTGELFF. For the CDR3, the DNA is TGTGCCAGCATGAACAGGGCCCGCACCGGGGAGCTGTTTTTT.

The chain combines TRBV7-3 with TRBJ2-3, with a weak D call TRBD1 (5 bases). CDR1 is SGHTA and CDR2 is FQGTGA in the germline V gene. The CDR3 runs 16 residues. V dropped 2 bases and J dropped 1 base, with 13 bases sitting between them. CDR3: CASSLEGVPGTDTQYF. CDR3 bases: TGTGCCAGCAGCTTAGAAGGGGTGCCGGGCACAGATACGCAGTATTTT.

Ten or more counts support this clonotype. The chain uses TRBV6-1 and TRBJ1-1; D not resolved. Germline assignment: CDR1 MNHNS and CDR2 SASEGT. The CDR3 runs 14 residues. Trimming shortened V by 8 bases and J by 0 bases, and 13 bases separated the two germline ends. The CDR3 nucleotides are TGTGCCAGCCGAGTCTCGGGGATGAACACTGAAGCTTTCTTT. It codes for CASRVSGMNTEAFF.

This clonotype has ten or more counts. DNA of the CDR3: TGTGCCAGCAGCGGACTAGGACTCGGCGCCGAGCAGTACTTC. It translates to CASSGLGLGAEQYF. V is TRBV27 and J is TRBJ2-7; 7 nucleotides align to TRBD2. The CDR3 is 14 residues long. Looked up from germline, CDR1 is MNHEY and CDR2 is SMNVEV (reference sequence). The ends lost 6 bases at V and 6 bases at J; junction bases unmatched: 11.

The J gene is TRBJ2-1, the V gene TRBV20-1; 9 nucleotides agree with TRBD2. Germline lookup yields CDR1 DFQATT and CDR2 SNEGSKA (reference sequence). J lost 0 bases, V lost 6 bases, and 9 bases had no gene match. The CDR3 sequence is 16 residues long. Here the CDR3 reads CSAISGLASSYNEQFF. The CDR3 DNA sequence: TGCAGTGCCATCTCTGGACTAGCGAGCTCCTACAATGAGCAGTTCTTC.

On this clonotype: Likely a read error: the CDR3 ends without its conserved phenylalanine or tryptophan. The chain carries TRBV11-1 and TRBJ1-1; D not resolved. CDR3 size: 13 residues. V shed 5 bases and J shed 4 bases, with 11 bases lying between them. The V gene's germline CDR1 is SGHAT and CDR2 FQDESV (reference sequence). The CDR3 region is CASSIWASTEAFL. For the CDR3, the DNA is TGTGCCAGCAGCATTTGGGCATCCACTGAAGCTTTCTTA.

The genes are TRBV2 and TRBJ2-5; D is perhaps TRBD1 or TRBD2 (5 bases each). There are 14 residues in the CDR3. Germline V CDR1 and CDR2: SNHLY, FYNNEI. Trimming stripped 5 bases from V and 5 bases from J, with 15 bases between. The CDR3, as DNA: TGTGCCAGCAGTACGCAGGGAGTGGTGGAGACCCAGTACTTC. Translating gives CASSTQGVVETQYF.

This clonotype appeared many times. The V gene is TRBV20-1, the J gene TRBJ1-1, with D possibly matching TRBD1 (5 bases). The CDR3 spans 13 residues. V shed 5 bases and J shed 2 bases, with 12 bases lying between them. Germline V gene sequence: CDR1 DFQATT, CDR2 SNEGSKA (reference sequence). CDR3 in amino acids: CSAPNRGNTEAFF. Here the CDR3 DNA reads TGCAGTGCTCCTAATAGGGGAAACACTGAAGCTTTCTTT.

V usage is TRBV4-2 and J usage is TRBJ2-7, with unresolved D. Germline lookup yields CDR1 LGHNA and CDR2 YNFKEQ. Trimming stripped 0 bases from V and 2 bases from J, with 14 bases between. The CDR3 is made up of 16 amino acids. CDR3 residues: CASSQDITNRAYEQYF. CDR3 in DNA: TGTGCCAGCAGCCAAGATATAACCAATCGAGCCTACGAGCAGTACTTC.

This clonotype was counted at least ten times. This sequence joins TRBV28 and TRBJ2-4; 7 bases line up with TRBD1. V lost 5 bases and J lost 0; bases outside the gene matches: 7. CDR1 MDHEN and CDR2 SYDVKM come from the germline V gene. The CDR3 loop spans 16 amino acids. The CDR3 bases are TGTGCCAGCAGTCCTGGGACAGCCCTAGCCAAAAACATTCAGTACTTC. It specifies CASSPGTALAKNIQYF. The variable domain in full, completed from reference TRBV28 and TRBJ2-4, reads DVKVTQSSRYLVKRTGEKVFLECVQDMDHENMFWYRQDPGLGLRLIYFSYDVKMKEKGDIPEGYSVSREKKERFSLILESASTNQTSMYLCASSPGTALAKNIQYFGAGTRLSVL.

This clonotype was picked up many times. J is TRBJ2-1 and V is TRBV20-1; TRBD2 aligns across 11 bases. Germline trimming cut 5 bases from V and 6 bases from J; bases unmatched to any gene: 9. The germline CDR1 and CDR2 sequences are DFQATT and SNEGSKA (reference sequence). CDR3 length: 15 residues. CDR3 nucleotide sequence: TGCAGTGCTCGCTTTAGCGGGAGGGCCGGCAATGAGCAGTTCTTC. Translated: CSARFSGRAGNEQFF.